This TCR beta chain appears in the sequencing data of a study of control samples from healthy donors and cancer patients. Trimming left V 0 bases short and J 4 bases short, with 7 bases between. Germline assignment: CDR1 SGDLS and CDR2 YYNGEE. The CDR3 length is 14 residues. Here immunoSEQ multiplex PCR was the method, and the copy in TCRdb shows in-frame clones only, minus some. Here the sample spans about 150,000 clones, 94% being singletons. The chain joins TRBV9 to TRBJ2-2; D is unresolved. Sequencing input: blood. The receptor was derived from a man aged 40-50 years in good health. CDR3 sequence: CASSVARVTGELFF. Here the CDR3 DNA reads TGTGCCAGCAGCGTAGCTAGGGTCACCGGGGAGCTGTTTTTT.